The sequence of this T cell receptor (beta chain) was determined in a study of resident and recirculating memory T cells in vitiligo. Using immunoSEQ multiplex PCR, the repertoire was profiled, and TCRdb retains in-frame clones only, with some absent. The sample includes tens of thousands of clones, approximately 90% of them seen just once. Study results and caveats: TCR sequences were not conserved across biopsy sites or patients.

With respect to this clone: Its antigen is still unknown.

The V and J ends lost 5 bases and 5 bases respectively, with 10 bases between them. CDR3 length equals 12 residues. Per germline, CDR1 SGHVS and CDR2 FQNEAQ. Specimen: blood. The J gene is TRBJ2-7, the V gene TRBV7-8; the D is unclear. The TCR was taken from a male donor with vitiligo. This chain's CDR3 is CASSLSMNEQYF. CDR3 sequence (DNA): TGTGCCAGCAGCCTTTCTATGAACGAGCAGTACTTC.